Shown below are 31 T cell receptor beta chains from a single sample sequenced in a study of blood T cell repertoires in COVID-19. Profiling relied on immunoSEQ multiplex PCR, and the TCRdb table lists in-frame clones only, not all of them. The sample gives over 200,000 clones, approximately 90% of which show up once; approximately 12% is in the top ten. The sample taken for sequencing was peripheral blood. These receptors were collected from a woman aged 18-29 years who had recovered from COVID-19.

The genes are TRBV25-1 and TRBJ2-7, with 7 bases matching TRBD2. The V gene's germline CDR1 is MGHDK and CDR2 SYGVNS. CDR3 length: 16 amino acids. V shed 5 bases, J shed 3 bases, and the junction held 13 bases outside the gene matches. In nucleotides, the CDR3 is TGTGCCAGCAGTCCATCGATGGGAGGGTGGCGCTACGAGCAGTACTTC. Translated: CASSPSMGGWRYEQYF.

This clone has more than one count but fewer than ten. The chain links TRBV25-1 to TRBJ2-1, with 9 bases identical to TRBD2. J gave up 4 bases and V 3 bases, and 10 bases lay outside the gene matches. Germline assignment: CDR1 MGHDK and CDR2 SYGVNS. The CDR3 totals 17 residues. CDR3 DNA sequence: TGTGCCAGCAGTGAGATGCGGGAGGGACAAGAATACAATGAGCAGTTCTTC. It specifies CASSEMREGQEYNEQFF.

V gene TRBV5-1 combines with J gene TRBJ2-1; the match to TRBD2 covers 9 bases. V dropped 0 bases and J dropped 8; count of bases not matched to a gene: 15. Germline V gene lookup returns CDR1 SGHRS and CDR2 YFSETQ. The CDR3 extends over 18 amino acids. For the CDR3, the DNA is TGCGCCAGCAGCTTGGGAGGACTAGCGATTCGAAAGGGACATGAGCAGTTCTTC. Residues: CASSLGGLAIRKGHEQFF.

The chain employs TRBV7-6 and TRBJ2-2; D may be TRBD2 (7 bases). The CDR3 length is 16 residues. V was trimmed by 1 base and J by 4 bases, leaving 13 bases between them. Germline CDR1 SGHVS, CDR2 FNYEAQ. CDR3 nucleotides: TGTGCCAGCAGCTTAGGGGGGCGGGGGACCACCGGGGAGCTGTTTTTT. This codes for CASSLGGRGTTGELFF.

The chain uses TRBV6-5 and TRBJ2-7, with D perhaps matching TRBD1 (6 bases). V lost 4 bases and J 2 bases, leaving 18 bases between the germline ends. CDR1 and CDR2 (germline): MNHEY, SVGAGI. This CDR3 region has 16 residues. The DNA of the CDR3 is TGTGCCAGCAGTTCCCCGGGACATCCTGCAACCTACGAGCAGTACTTC. Residues: CASSSPGHPATYEQYF.

The V gene is TRBV13, the J gene TRBJ1-4; 7 bases agree with TRBD1. This CDR3 comprises 14 residues. After removal of 5 bases from V and 2 bases from J, the junction contained 2 bases not matched to a gene. The V gene's germline CDR1 is PRHDT and CDR2 FYEKMQ (reference sequence). The CDR3 coding sequence is TGTGCCAGCAGCCCGACAGGGACTAATGAAAAACTGTTTTTT. Amino acid sequence: CASSPTGTNEKLFF.

V is TRBV10-1 and J is TRBJ2-2; 7 bases are a match to TRBD2. The CDR3 is made up of 13 amino acids. The J segment lost 6 bases and the V segment lost 2 bases, leaving 0 bases of the junction unmatched. Germline CDR1 WNHNN, CDR2 SYGVQD (reference sequence). CDR3 DNA sequence: TGCGCCAGCAGTGAGACTAGCGCCGGGGAGCTGTTTTTT. It specifies CASSETSAGELFF.

This clone appeared once. The CDR3 loop is CASSPGGDEQYF. CDR3 nucleotides: TGTGCCAGCAGCCCCGGCGGGGACGAGCAGTACTTC. V gene TRBV7-9 combines with J gene TRBJ2-7; the D gene is possibly TRBD2 (6 bases). CDR3 length: 12 residues. V shed 5 bases and J shed 5 bases, with 10 bases lying between them. The germline V gene encodes CDR1 SEHNR and CDR2 FQNEAQ (reference sequence).

The chain uses TRBV27 and TRBJ2-1, with 7 bases identical to TRBD2. This CDR3 spans 17 amino acids. V shed 2 bases, J shed 4 bases, and the junction held 11 bases outside the gene matches. The germline gives CDR1 MNHEY, CDR2 SMNVEV (reference sequence). The CDR3 DNA is TGTGCCAGCAGTTTAAGTAGCTCGCTAGCGGTATACAATGAGCAGTTCTTC. Translating gives CASSLSSSLAVYNEQFF.

The chain uses TRBV19 and TRBJ2-3; D remains unclear. CDR3 length: 11 amino acids. With 6 bases removed from V and 5 bases from J, the gap between germline ends came to 6 bases. Germline CDR1 LNHDA, CDR2 SQIVND (reference sequence). As DNA, the CDR3 is TGTGCCAGTAGGTTCAGAGATACGCAGTATTTT. Translated: CASRFRDTQYF.

CDR3 in DNA: TGTGCCAGTAGTATTCAGGGGTTCACCAATCAGCCCCAGCATTTT. This encodes CASSIQGFTNQPQHF. The chain recombines TRBV19 with TRBJ1-5; TRBD1 is a possible D gene (6 bases). Germline CDR1 LNHDA, CDR2 SQIVND (reference sequence). V was cut by 3 bases and J by 3 bases, with 12 bases left in between. The length of the CDR3 is 15 residues.

This clone appeared a single time. The CDR3 region is CASSQSSRLSTGRMEQPQHF. In DNA, the CDR3 is TGTGCCAGCAGCCAATCTTCCCGGTTATCGACAGGGAGGATGGAGCAGCCCCAGCATTTT. V gene TRBV16 combines with J gene TRBJ1-5; 7 nucleotides align to TRBD1. V was clipped by 0 bases and J by 7 bases; unmatched bases: 21. Looked up from germline, CDR1 is KGHSY and CDR2 is FQNENV. The CDR3 is 20 residues long.

This chain links TRBV7-2 with TRBJ2-2, with a weak D call TRBD2 (5 bases). The CDR3 covers 16 residues. V was pared by 6 bases and J by 2 bases, with 16 bases between. Germline assignment: CDR1 SGHTA and CDR2 FQGNSA. The CDR3 region is CASSERKGANTGELFF. CDR3 DNA: TGTGCCAGCAGTGAGAGGAAGGGAGCCAACACCGGGGAGCTGTTTTTT.

V and J are TRBV21-1 and TRBJ2-7; TRBD2, as called in the table, went unchecked against the DNA. TRBV21-1 has pseudogene status. This CDR3 comprises 14 residues. The CDR3 reads CASRPSGRRYEQYF. The CDR3 bases are TGTGCCAGCAGGCCTAGCGGGAGGAGGTACGAGCAGTACTTC.

The rearrangement uses TRBV5-1 and TRBJ1-3; D is uncertain. V was clipped by 4 bases and J by 0 bases, with 8 bases between them. Germline values: CDR1 SGHRS, CDR2 YFSETQ. CDR3 length: 14 residues. The CDR3 spells CASSESASGNTIYF. CDR3 DNA sequence: TGCGCCAGCAGCGAGTCCGCCTCTGGAAACACCATATATTTT.

V usage is TRBV10-3 and J usage is TRBJ2-1, with 9 bases that match TRBD2. Per the germline V gene, CDR1 is ENHRY and CDR2 is SYGVKD. CDR3 length equals 14 residues. V lost 8 bases, J lost 2 bases, and 4 bases stayed unmatched. CDR3 sequence: CAIAIAGAYNEQFF. The CDR3, as DNA: TGTGCCATCGCTATAGCGGGAGCCTACAATGAGCAGTTCTTC.

This clone showed up just a few times. J is TRBJ2-7 and V is TRBV5-1; weak D call: TRBD1 (6 bases). The CDR3 is made up of 13 amino acids. The V end lost 3 bases, the J end lost 3 bases, and 10 bases lay between the germline ends. Germline V lookup: CDR1 SGHRS, CDR2 YFSETQ. CDR3 sequence reads: CASSSGHGYEQYF. DNA of the CDR3: TGCGCCAGCAGCTCGGGACACGGCTACGAGCAGTACTTC.

The chain uses TRBV7-9 and TRBJ2-3; 8 nucleotides agree with TRBD2. With 3 bases clipped from V and 6 bases from J, the junction kept 11 bases outside the gene matches. The CDR3 sequence is 16 residues long. Germline V lookup: CDR1 SEHNR, CDR2 FQNEAQ (reference sequence). In nucleotides, the CDR3 is TGTGCCAGCAGCTTTATTGAGCGGGAGTATGTGGATACGCAGTATTTT. It codes for CASSFIEREYVDTQYF.

The V gene is TRBV4-2, the J gene TRBJ2-6, with D perhaps matching TRBD1 (5 bases). The CDR3 has 18 residues. V shed 4 bases and J shed 0 bases, with 16 bases lying between them. Looked up from germline, CDR1 is LGHNA and CDR2 is YNFKEQ. The DNA of the CDR3 is TGTGCCAGCAGCCCGGAGACAGCGTTTTTCTCTGGGGCCAACGTCCTGACTTTC. Translating it yields CASSPETAFFSGANVLTF.

The J gene is TRBJ2-3, the V gene TRBV4-2; TRBD2 matches 10 bases. The V segment lost 1 base and the J segment 4 bases; nucleotides outside the gene matches: 2. The CDR3 covers 15 residues. The germline gives CDR1 LGHNA, CDR2 YNFKEQ. As DNA, the CDR3 is TGTGCCAGCAGCCAAGGTCTAGCGGGAGCAGATACGCAGTATTTT. Translating it yields CASSQGLAGADTQYF.

This chain uses TRBV29-1 with TRBJ1-2; no firm D call. The CDR3 loop spans 12 amino acids. CDR1 SQVTM and CDR2 ANQGSEA come from the germline V gene. V was cut by 3 bases and J by 1 base, with 6 bases left in between. Here the CDR3 DNA reads TGCAGCGTTGATTACAATAACTATGGCTACACCTTC. It yields the protein CSVDYNNYGYTF.

This rearrangement joins TRBV9 to TRBJ1-1; possible D gene TRBD1, 5 bases. Trimming cost V 1 base and J 5 bases, with 15 bases left between them. Germline CDR1 reads SGDLS; CDR2 reads YYNGEE. CDR3 length equals 15 residues. The chain's CDR3 is CASSVSSGSGTEAFF. For the CDR3, the DNA is TGTGCCAGCAGCGTATCGTCAGGGTCTGGAACTGAAGCTTTCTTT.

The genes are TRBV29-1 and TRBJ1-1; 8 bases agree with TRBD1. This CDR3 region has 13 residues. V lost 7 bases, J lost 0 bases, and 4 bases stayed unmatched. The germline V gene encodes CDR1 SQVTM and CDR2 ANQGSEA. CDR3 region: CSARTGMNTEAFF. As DNA, the CDR3 is TGCAGCGCCCGGACAGGGATGAACACTGAAGCTTTCTTT.

The rearrangement joins TRBV7-6 to TRBJ2-7; 7 nucleotides line up with TRBD2. The V and J ends lost 1 base and 4 bases, in that order; junction bases with no gene match: 1. This CDR3 comprises 13 residues. Germline CDR1 is SGHVS and CDR2 is FNYEAQ. The CDR3 DNA reads as TGTGCCAGCAGCTTAGGGGGAGGGTACGAGCAGTACTTC. It encodes CASSLGGGYEQYF. The full variable domain, in which reference TRBV7-6 and TRBJ2-7 provide the parts outside the CDR3, is GAGVSQSPRYKVTKRGQDVALRCDPISGHVSLYWYRQALGQGPEFLTYFNYEAQQDKSGLPNDRFSAERPEGSISTLTIQRTEQRDSAMYRCASSLGGGYEQYFGPGTRLTVT.

The CDR3: CASSQDWTSGIIGEQFF. The CDR3 DNA is TGTGCCAGCAGCCAAGATTGGACTAGCGGTATTATCGGGGAGCAGTTCTTC. The chain links TRBV4-2 to TRBJ2-1; 10 bases align to TRBD2. The CDR3 sequence is 17 residues long. Germline V gene data show CDR1 as LGHNA and CDR2 as YNFKEQ. J was trimmed by 10 bases and V by 0 bases; bases with no gene match: 12.

This clone was seen a handful of times. The chain employs TRBV10-2 and TRBJ2-2, with 7 nucleotides matching TRBD1. Germline values: CDR1 WSHSY, CDR2 SAAADI. The V gene end was trimmed by 10 bases and the J gene end by 3 bases; junction bases not matched to a gene: 5. This CDR3 is built from 13 residues. DNA of the CDR3: TGCGCCACTACGGGACAGTACACCGGGGAGCTGTTTTTT. This translates into CATTGQYTGELFF.

The chain combines TRBV5-6 with TRBJ2-1; the D is unclear. The CDR3 contains 16 residues. Germline V lookup: CDR1 SGHDT, CDR2 YYEEEE. V lost 6 bases and J 5 bases, leaving 21 bases between the germline ends. CDR3 coding DNA: TGTGCCAGCACCCTCTCTTCGGGTCTCGTTGACAATGAGCAGTTCTTC. It is translated as CASTLSSGLVDNEQFF.

The chain joins TRBV7-3 to TRBJ2-3, with TRBD2 matching 12 bases. The V gene end was trimmed by 2 bases and the J gene end by 6 bases; junction bases not matched to a gene: 6. This CDR3 spans 16 amino acids. From germline, CDR1 is SGHTA and CDR2 FQGTGA. The CDR3 spells CASSLRASGRVDTQYF. In nucleotides, the CDR3 is TGTGCCAGCAGCTTACGGGCTAGCGGGAGGGTTGATACGCAGTATTTT.

The chain joins TRBV16 to TRBJ1-1, with D hard to call. V lost 1 base and J 1 base, leaving 4 bases between the germline ends. Germline V gene lookup returns CDR1 KGHSY and CDR2 FQNENV. There are 13 residues in the CDR3. The CDR3: CASSQYKNTEAFF. The CDR3 DNA reads TGTGCCAGCAGCCAATACAAGAACACTGAAGCTTTCTTT.

The CDR3 reads CASISDNYGYTF. DNA of the CDR3: TGTGCCAGTATAAGCGACAACTATGGCTACACCTTC. The chain recombines TRBV19 with TRBJ1-2, with D uncertain. The V end lost 7 bases, the J end lost 2 bases, and 8 bases lay between the germline ends. Germline CDR1 and CDR2: LNHDA and SQIVND (reference sequence). This CDR3 contains 12 residues.

The rearrangement joins TRBV5-1 to TRBJ2-7, with TRBD1 identical over 11 bases. Germline CDR1 is SGHRS and CDR2 is YFSETQ. The CDR3 totals 15 residues. The ends lost 3 bases at V and 1 base at J; junction bases unmatched: 3. This CDR3 is CASSSRDRGSYEQYF. CDR3 coding DNA: TGCGCCAGCAGCTCCCGGGACAGGGGGTCCTACGAGCAGTACTTC. Full variable domain (remainder filled in from reference TRBV5-1 and TRBJ2-7): KAGVTQTPRYLIKTRGQQVTLSCSPISGHRSVSWYQQTPGQGLQFLFEYFSETQRNKGNFPGRFSGRQFSNSRSEMNVSTLELGDSALYLCASSSRDRGSYEQYFGPGTRLTVT.